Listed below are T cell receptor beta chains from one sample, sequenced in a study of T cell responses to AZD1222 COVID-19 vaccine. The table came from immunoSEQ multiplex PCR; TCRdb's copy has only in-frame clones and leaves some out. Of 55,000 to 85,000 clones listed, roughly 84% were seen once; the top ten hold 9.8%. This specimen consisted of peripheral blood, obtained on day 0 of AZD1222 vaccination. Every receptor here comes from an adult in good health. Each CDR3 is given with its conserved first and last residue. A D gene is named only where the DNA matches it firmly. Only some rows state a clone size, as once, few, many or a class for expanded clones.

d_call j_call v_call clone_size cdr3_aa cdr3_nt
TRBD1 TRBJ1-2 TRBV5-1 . CASRLGQGTYGYTF TGCGCCAGCCGATTAGGACAGGGGACCTATGGCTACACCTTC
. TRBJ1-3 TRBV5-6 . CASSFSGVTGNTIYF TGTGCCAGCAGCTTTTCTGGGGTAACTGGAAACACCATATATTTT
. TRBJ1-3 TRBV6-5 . CASSSPENTIYF TGTGCCAGCAGTTCCCCAGAGAACACCATATATTTT
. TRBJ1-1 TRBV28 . CASSPAPFTEAFF TGTGCCAGCAGCCCGGCCCCCTTCACTGAAGCTTTCTTT
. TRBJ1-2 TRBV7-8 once CASSLLGGRSYTF TGTGCCAGCAGCTTATTGGGGGGGAGAAGCTACACCTTC
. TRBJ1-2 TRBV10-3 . CAISGRSDGSYGYTF TGTGCCATCAGTGGTCGATCGGACGGAAGCTATGGCTACACCTTC
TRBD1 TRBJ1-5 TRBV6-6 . CASSKTGGNPQHF TGTGCCAGCAGTAAGACAGGGGGAAATCCCCAGCATTTT
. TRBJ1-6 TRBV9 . CASSVDHGVGSPLHF TGTGCCAGCAGCGTAGATCACGGGGTCGGTTCACCCCTCCACTTT
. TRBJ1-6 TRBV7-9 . CAVHTSQYNSPLHF TGTGCCGTGCACACGTCCCAATATAATTCACCCCTCCACTTT
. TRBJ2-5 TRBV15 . CATSRVREQTQYF TGTGCCACCAGCAGAGTTAGAGAACAGACCCAGTACTTC
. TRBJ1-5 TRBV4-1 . CASSQEYRLNQPQHF TGCGCCAGCAGCCAAGAGTACCGGTTAAATCAGCCCCAGCATTTT
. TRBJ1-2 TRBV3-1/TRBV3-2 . CASGQTGGGGYTF TGTGCCAGCGGACAGACAGGAGGCGGTGGCTACACCTTC
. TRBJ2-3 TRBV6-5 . CASRLILTQYF TGTGCCAGCAGGTTAATTTTGACGCAGTATTTT
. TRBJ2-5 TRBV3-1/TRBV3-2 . CASSQDRGETQYF TGTGCCAGCAGCCAAGATCGAGGAGAGACCCAGTACTTC
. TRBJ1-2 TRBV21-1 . CASRQGDYGYTF TGTGCCAGCAGGCAGGGGGACTATGGCTACACCTTC
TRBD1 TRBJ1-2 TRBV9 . CASSEKGAPYYGYTF TGTGCCAGCAGCGAGAAGGGGGCGCCTTACTATGGCTACACCTTC
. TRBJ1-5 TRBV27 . CASSTPPEPQHF TGTGCCAGCAGTACCCCCCCAGAGCCCCAGCATTTT
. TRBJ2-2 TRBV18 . CASSPNPGAITGELFF TGTGCCAGCTCACCCAACCCGGGGGCGATCACCGGGGAGCTGTTTTTT
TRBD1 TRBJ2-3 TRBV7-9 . CASSRQGIVDTQYF TGTGCCAGCAGCCGACAGGGGATAGTGGATACGCAGTATTTT
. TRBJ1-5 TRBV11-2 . CASSTTGAGNQPQHF TGTGCCAGCAGCACCACCGGGGCGGGCAATCAGCCCCAGCATTTT
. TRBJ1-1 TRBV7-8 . CASSQIDRPNTEAFF TGTGCCAGCAGCCAAATAGACAGGCCGAACACTGAAGCTTTCTTT
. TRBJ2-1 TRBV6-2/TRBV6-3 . CASSPNIYNEQFF TGTGCCAGCAGCCCAAACATATACAATGAGCAGTTCTTC
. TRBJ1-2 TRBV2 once CASREGQAGGYTF TGTGCCAGCAGGGAAGGCCAGGCCGGGGGCTACACCTTC
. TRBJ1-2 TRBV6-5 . CASIRQPQGDGYTF TGTGCCAGCATCAGGCAGCCTCAGGGCGATGGCTACACCTTC
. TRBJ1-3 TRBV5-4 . CASTLGGSGNTIYF TGTGCCAGCACCCTGGGGGGTTCTGGAAACACCATATATTTT
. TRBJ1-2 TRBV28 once CASSSGSYGYTF TGTGCCAGCAGTTCGGGGAGCTATGGCTACACCTTC
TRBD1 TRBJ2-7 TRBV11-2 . CASSQGTGVYEQYF TGTGCCAGCAGCCAGGGGACAGGGGTATACGAGCAGTACTTC
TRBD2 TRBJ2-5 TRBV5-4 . CASSLERGGETQYF TGTGCCAGCAGCTTGGAGCGGGGTGGGGAGACCCAGTACTTC
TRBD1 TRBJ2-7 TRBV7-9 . CASSPRQGAYEQYF TGTGCCAGCAGCCCTCGACAGGGGGCCTACGAGCAGTACTTC
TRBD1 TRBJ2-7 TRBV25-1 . CASSDPHRQGTYEQYF TGTGCCAGCAGTGATCCCCATAGACAGGGAACCTACGAGCAGTACTTC
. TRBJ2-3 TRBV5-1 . CASSLTGSPDTQYF TGCGCCAGCAGCTTGACAGGGTCGCCAGATACGCAGTATTTT
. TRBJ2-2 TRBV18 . CASSPVGNGELFF TGTGCCAGCTCACCAGTAGGGAACGGGGAGCTGTTTTTT
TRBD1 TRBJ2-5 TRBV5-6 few CASSVGQGHLYQETQYF TGTGCCAGCAGCGTGGGACAGGGGCATCTGTACCAAGAGACCCAGTACTTC
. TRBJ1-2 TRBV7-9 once CASSLARGEWDYGYTF TGTGCCAGCAGCTTAGCCAGGGGCGAATGGGACTATGGCTACACCTTC
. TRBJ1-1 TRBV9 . CASSPGGHLMNTEAFF TGTGCCAGCAGCCCCGGGGGACACCTCATGAACACTGAAGCTTTCTTT
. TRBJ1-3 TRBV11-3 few CASSLDQVGSGNTIYF TGTGCCAGCAGCTTAGATCAAGTCGGCTCTGGAAACACCATATATTTT
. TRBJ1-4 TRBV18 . CASSPPIGGSTEKLFF TGTGCCAGCTCACCACCGATAGGGGGGTCGACTGAAAAACTGTTTTTT
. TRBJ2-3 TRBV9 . CASSVVGSTDTQYF TGTGCCAGCAGCGTAGTCGGGAGCACAGATACGCAGTATTTT
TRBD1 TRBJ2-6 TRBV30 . CAWSRDRGPPLSSGANVLTF TGTGCCTGGAGTAGGGACAGGGGGCCTCCGTTAAGCTCTGGGGCCAACGTCCTGACTTTC
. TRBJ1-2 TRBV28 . CASSGMVGVSTGYTF TGTGCCAGCAGTGGGATGGTCGGGGTATCTACTGGCTACACCTTC
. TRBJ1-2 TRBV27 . CASSLSPRQDYTF TGTGCCAGCAGTTTATCCCCTCGACAGGACTACACCTTC
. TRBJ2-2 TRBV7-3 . CASSSQGTRGGGELFF TGTGCCAGCAGCTCCCAGGGGACAAGGGGAGGCGGGGAGCTGTTTTTT
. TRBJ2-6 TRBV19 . CASSISRVGANVLTF TGTGCCAGTAGTATTTCCAGGGTTGGGGCCAACGTCCTGACTTTC
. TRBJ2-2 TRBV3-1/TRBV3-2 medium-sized CASSPTMADTGELFF TGTGCCAGCAGCCCAACCATGGCGGACACCGGGGAGCTGTTTTTT
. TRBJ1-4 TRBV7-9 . CASSLGQSNEKLFF TGTGCCAGCAGCTTAGGACAGTCTAATGAAAAACTGTTTTTT
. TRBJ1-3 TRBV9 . CASSVATQGPRTGNTIYF TGTGCCAGCAGCGTAGCTACGCAGGGGCCCAGGACTGGAAACACCATATATTTT
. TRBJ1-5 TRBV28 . CASSTLRGVNQPQHF TGTGCCAGCTCGACACTTCGGGGGGTCAATCAGCCCCAGCATTTT
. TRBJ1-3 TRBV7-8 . CASSPRGSGNTIYF TGTGCCAGCAGCCCCCGCGGCAGTGGAAACACCATATATTTT
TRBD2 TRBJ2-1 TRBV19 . CASSIPSGGRNEQFF TGTGCCAGTAGTATACCTAGCGGGGGGCGTAATGAGCAGTTCTTC
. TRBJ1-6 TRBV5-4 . CASSLGGWSYNSPLHF TGTGCCAGCAGCTTGGGAGGGTGGTCCTATAATTCACCCCTCCACTTT
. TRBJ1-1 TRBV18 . CASSPPSRNTEAFF TGTGCCAGCTCACCACCGTCCAGGAACACTGAAGCTTTCTTT
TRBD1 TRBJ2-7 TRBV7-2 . CASSFAGTGNYEQYF TGTGCCAGCAGCTTTGCCGGGACAGGCAACTACGAGCAGTACTTC
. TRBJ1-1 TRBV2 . CASSEQRPPATEAFF TGTGCCAGCAGTGAACAAAGGCCCCCCGCGACTGAAGCTTTCTTT
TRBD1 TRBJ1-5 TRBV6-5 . CASSYDRVNLQPQHF TGTGCCAGCAGTTACGACAGGGTTAACTTGCAGCCCCAGCATTTT
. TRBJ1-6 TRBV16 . CASSHSFWVSTGSPLHF TGTGCCAGCAGCCATTCGTTCTGGGTCTCTACAGGTTCACCCCTCCACTTT
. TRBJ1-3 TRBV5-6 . CASSLGGVSGNTIYF TGTGCCAGCAGCTTGGGAGGGGTCTCTGGAAACACCATATATTTT
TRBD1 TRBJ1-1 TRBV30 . CASHTRGVGTEAFF TGTGCCTCACATACCAGGGGGGTCGGGACTGAAGCTTTCTTT
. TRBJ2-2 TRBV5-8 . CASSRGATSNTGELFF TGTGCCAGCAGCAGGGGGGCGACCAGCAACACCGGGGAGCTGTTTTTT
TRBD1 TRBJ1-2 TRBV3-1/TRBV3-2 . CASSPGQGRSEYTF TGTGCCAGCAGCCCGGGACAGGGAAGAAGTGAGTACACCTTC